This T cell receptor beta chain was profiled in a study of blood T cell repertoires in COVID-19. Study-wide context: Samples representing acute and convalescent COVID-19 were sourced from the United States, Italy and Spain.

The CDR3 has 14 residues. The germline V gene encodes CDR1 SGHTA and CDR2 FQGTGA. Between the trimmed V and J ends, which lost 4 bases and 1 base, there was a span of 10 bases. As originally analysed: It was from reference gene primer amplification that nucleated cell counts were estimated. Sequenced by immunoSEQ multiplex PCR; TCRdb stores in-frame clones only, minus some. V and J calls and clone size are copied from that table; D and trimming were computed from the DNA. The sample contains more than 110,000 clones, 65% to 90% of which appear only once. The chain couples TRBV7-3 to TRBJ1-1; D is possibly TRBD1 (5 bases). The material sequenced was peripheral blood. This receptor was identified in a man aged 50 or older with acute or convalescent COVID-19. In DNA, the CDR3 is TGTGCCAGCAGCTGGGGCCAGGGGAACACTGAAGCTTTCTTT. Translating it yields CASSWGQGNTEAFF.